This T cell receptor (beta chain) appears in the sequencing data of a study of T cell repertoires in cytomegalovirus infection. TCRdb independently ran MiXCR on the reads; one entry per CDR3 protein. The sample has tens of thousands of distinct CDR3 sequences, over 3.5% seen once. This clonotype has a count of ten or more. The sample was PBMCs. The clonotype was recovered from a human donor in good health (CMV status not recorded). Some clones in this sample may be carry-over from other donors' samples.

The CDR3 is CASSLNARGNPNQPQHF. The CDR3 DNA is TGTGCCAGCAGCCTGAATGCAAGGGGAAATCCAAATCAGCCCCAGCATTTT. This chain joins TRBV7-2 and TRBJ1-5; a possible D gene is TRBD1 (5 bases). The CDR3 is 17 residues long. Germline V gene lookup returns CDR1 SGHTA and CDR2 FQGNSA. The V end was cut by 5 bases, the J end by 4 bases, with 21 bases between.